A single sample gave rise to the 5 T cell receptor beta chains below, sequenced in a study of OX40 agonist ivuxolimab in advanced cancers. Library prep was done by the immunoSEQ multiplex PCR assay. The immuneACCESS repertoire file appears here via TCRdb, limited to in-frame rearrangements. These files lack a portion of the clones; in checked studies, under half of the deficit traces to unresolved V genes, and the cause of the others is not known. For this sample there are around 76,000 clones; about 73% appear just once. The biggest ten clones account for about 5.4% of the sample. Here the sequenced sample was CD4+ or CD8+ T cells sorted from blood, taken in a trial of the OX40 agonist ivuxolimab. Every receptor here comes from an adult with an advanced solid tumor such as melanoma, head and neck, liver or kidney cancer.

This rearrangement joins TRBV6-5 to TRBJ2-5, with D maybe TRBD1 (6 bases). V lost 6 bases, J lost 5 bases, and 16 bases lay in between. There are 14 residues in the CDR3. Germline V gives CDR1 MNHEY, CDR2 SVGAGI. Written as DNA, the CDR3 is TGTGCCAGCAGGGGAAAACAGGGCGGGGAGACCCAGTACTTC. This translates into CASRGKQGGETQYF.

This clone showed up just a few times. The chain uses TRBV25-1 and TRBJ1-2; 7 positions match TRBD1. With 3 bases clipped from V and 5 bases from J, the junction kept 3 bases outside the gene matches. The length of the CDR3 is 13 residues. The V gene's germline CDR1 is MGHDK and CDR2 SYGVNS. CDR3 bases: TGTGCCAGCAGTGACGCAGGGGGTTATGGCTACACCTTC. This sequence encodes CASSDAGGYGYTF.

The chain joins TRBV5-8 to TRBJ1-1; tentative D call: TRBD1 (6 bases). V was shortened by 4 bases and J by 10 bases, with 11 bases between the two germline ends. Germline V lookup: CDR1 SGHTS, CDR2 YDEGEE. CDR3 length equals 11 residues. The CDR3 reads CASSQGQRAFF. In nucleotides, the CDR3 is TGTGCCAGCAGCCAAGGACAGAGAGCTTTCTTT.

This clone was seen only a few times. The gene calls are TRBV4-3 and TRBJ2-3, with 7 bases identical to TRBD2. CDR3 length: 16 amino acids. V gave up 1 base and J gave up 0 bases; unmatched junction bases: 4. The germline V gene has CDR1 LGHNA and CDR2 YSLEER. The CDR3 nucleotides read TGCGCCAGCAGCCAAGGGGGGGGATTTAGCACAGATACGCAGTATTTT. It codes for CASSQGGGFSTDTQYF.

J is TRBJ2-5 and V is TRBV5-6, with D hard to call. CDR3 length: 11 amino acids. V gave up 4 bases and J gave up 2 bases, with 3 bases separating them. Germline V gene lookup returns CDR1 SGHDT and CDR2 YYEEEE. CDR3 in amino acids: CASSRQETQYF. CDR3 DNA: TGTGCCAGCAGCCGACAAGAGACCCAGTACTTC.